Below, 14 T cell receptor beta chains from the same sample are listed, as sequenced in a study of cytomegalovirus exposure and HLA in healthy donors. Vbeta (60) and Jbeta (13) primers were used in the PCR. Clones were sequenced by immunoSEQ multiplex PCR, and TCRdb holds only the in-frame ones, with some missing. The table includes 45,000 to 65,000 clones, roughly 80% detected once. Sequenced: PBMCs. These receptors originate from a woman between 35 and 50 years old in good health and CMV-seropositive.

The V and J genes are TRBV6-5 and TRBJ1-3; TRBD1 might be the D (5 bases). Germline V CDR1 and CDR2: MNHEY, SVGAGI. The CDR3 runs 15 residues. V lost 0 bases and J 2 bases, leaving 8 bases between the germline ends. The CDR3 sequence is CASSYSNRPGNTIYF. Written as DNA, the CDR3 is TGTGCCAGCAGTTACTCCAACAGGCCTGGAAACACCATATATTTT.

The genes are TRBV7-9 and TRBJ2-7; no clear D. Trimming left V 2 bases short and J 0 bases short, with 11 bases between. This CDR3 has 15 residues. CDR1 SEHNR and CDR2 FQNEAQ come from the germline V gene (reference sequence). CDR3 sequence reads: CASSLFSQSSYEQYF. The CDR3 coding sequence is TGTGCCAGCAGCTTATTCAGTCAGTCCTCCTACGAGCAGTACTTC.

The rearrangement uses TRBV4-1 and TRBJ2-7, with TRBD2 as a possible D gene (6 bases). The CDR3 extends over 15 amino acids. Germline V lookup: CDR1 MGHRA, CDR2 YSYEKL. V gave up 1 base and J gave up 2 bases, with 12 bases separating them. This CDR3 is CASSQGAAGPYEQYF. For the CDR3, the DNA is TGCGCCAGCAGCCAAGGAGCCGCGGGGCCCTACGAGCAGTACTTC.

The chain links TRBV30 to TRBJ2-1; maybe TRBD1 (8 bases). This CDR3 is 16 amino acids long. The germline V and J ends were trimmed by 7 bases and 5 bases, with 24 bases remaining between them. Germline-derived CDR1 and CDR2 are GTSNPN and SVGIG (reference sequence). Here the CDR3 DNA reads TGTGCCTTTACAGGGGGGGGTAAAAGAGGCAACAATGAGCAGTTCTTC. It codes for CAFTGGGKRGNNEQFF.

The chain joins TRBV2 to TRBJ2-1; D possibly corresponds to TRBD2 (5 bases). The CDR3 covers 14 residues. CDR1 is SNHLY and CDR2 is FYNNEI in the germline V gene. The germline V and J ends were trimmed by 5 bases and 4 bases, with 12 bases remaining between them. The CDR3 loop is CASSQGRGYNEQFF. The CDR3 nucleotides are TGTGCCAGCAGTCAAGGGAGAGGGTACAATGAGCAGTTCTTC.

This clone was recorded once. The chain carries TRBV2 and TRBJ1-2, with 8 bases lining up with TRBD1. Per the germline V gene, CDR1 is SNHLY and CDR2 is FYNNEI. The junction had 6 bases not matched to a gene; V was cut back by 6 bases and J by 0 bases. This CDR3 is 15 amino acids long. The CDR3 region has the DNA TGTGCCAGCAGGAAAGACAGGGGAGCTAACTATGGCTACACCTTC. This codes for CASRKDRGANYGYTF.

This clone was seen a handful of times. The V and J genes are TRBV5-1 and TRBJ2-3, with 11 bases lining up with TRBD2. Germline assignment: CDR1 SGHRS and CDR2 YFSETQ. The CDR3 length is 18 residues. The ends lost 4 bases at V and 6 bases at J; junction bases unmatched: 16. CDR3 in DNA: TGCGCCAGCAGCCACACTAGCGGGGGAGACCCGTCGGCGGATACGCAGTATTTT. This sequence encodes CASSHTSGGDPSADTQYF.

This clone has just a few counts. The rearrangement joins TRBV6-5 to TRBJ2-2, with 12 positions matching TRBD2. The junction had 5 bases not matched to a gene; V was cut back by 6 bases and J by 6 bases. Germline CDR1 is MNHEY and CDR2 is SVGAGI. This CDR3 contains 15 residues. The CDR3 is CASRTSGGPSGELFF. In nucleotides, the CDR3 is TGTGCCAGCAGAACTAGCGGGGGGCCGTCCGGGGAGCTGTTTTTT.

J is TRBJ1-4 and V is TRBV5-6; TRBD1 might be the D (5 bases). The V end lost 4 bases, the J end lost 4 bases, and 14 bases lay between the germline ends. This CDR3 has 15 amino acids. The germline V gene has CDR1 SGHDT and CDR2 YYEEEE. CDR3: CASSPQARGNEKLFF. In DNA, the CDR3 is TGTGCCAGCAGCCCACAGGCCCGAGGTAATGAAAAACTGTTTTTT.

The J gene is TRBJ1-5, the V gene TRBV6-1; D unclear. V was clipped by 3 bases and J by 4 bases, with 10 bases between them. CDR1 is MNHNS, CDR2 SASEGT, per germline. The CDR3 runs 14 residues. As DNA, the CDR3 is TGTGCCAGCAGTGACGGGTTTTTGAATCAGCCCCAGCATTTT. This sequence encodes CASSDGFLNQPQHF.

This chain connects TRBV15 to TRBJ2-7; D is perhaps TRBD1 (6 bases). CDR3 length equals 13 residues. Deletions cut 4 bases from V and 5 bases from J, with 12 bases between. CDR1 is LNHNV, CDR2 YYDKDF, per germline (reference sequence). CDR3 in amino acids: CATSIPRGNEQYF. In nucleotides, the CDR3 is TGTGCCACCAGCATTCCCAGGGGAAACGAGCAGTACTTC.

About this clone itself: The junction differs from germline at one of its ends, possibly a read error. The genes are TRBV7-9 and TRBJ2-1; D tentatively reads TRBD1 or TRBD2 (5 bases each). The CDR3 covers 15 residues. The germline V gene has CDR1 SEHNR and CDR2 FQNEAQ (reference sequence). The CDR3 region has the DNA TGTTCCAGCAGCTTAGAGGGCAGGGTTCCCGCTGAGCAGTTCTTC. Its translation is CSSSLEGRVPAEQFF.

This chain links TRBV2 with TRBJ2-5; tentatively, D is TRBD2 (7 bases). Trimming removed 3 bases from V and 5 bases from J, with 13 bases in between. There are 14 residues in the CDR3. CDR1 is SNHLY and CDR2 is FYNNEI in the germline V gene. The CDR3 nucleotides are TGTGCCAGCAGTGACGGAGGGGGAGGGGAGACCCAGTACTTC. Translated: CASSDGGGGETQYF.

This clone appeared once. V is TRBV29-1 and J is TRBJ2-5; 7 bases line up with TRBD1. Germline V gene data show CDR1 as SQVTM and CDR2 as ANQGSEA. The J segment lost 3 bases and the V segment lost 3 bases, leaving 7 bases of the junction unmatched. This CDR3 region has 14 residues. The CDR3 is CSVDLIQGKETQYF. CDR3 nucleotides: TGCAGCGTTGACCTAATACAGGGGAAAGAGACCCAGTACTTC. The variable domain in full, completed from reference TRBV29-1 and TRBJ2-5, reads SAVISQKPSRDICQRGTSLTIQCQVDSQVTMMFWYRQQPGQSLTLIATANQGSEATYESGFVIDKFPISRPNLTFSTLTVSNMSPEDSSIYLCSVDLIQGKETQYFGPGTRLLVL.